The 8 T cell receptor beta chains below all came from one sample that was sequenced in a study of blood T cell repertoires in COVID-19. Method: immunoSEQ multiplex PCR; TCRdb's copy keeps in-frame clones and lacks some. The table shows about 70,000 clones, with around 90% occurring only once. Input material: peripheral blood. Source of these receptors: a human donor in a cohort sampled during active COVID-19.

The CDR3 DNA sequence: TGTGCCAGCAGTTCACAGGGTCGGTTAGGCTATGGCTACACCTTC. Encoded protein: CASSSQGRLGYGYTF. The chain is built from TRBV28 and TRBJ1-2; the D gene is possibly TRBD1 (6 bases). The germline CDR1 and CDR2 sequences are MDHEN and SYDVKM. V gave up 4 bases and J gave up 4 bases, with 16 bases separating them. This CDR3 has 15 amino acids.

V usage is TRBV27 and J usage is TRBJ2-4, with 7 bases fitting TRBD2. CDR3 length: 12 amino acids. V shed 3 bases, J shed 7 bases, and the junction held 0 bases outside the gene matches. In germline, CDR1 is MNHEY, CDR2 SMNVEV (reference sequence). For the CDR3, the DNA is TGTGCCAGCAGTTTCGGGGGGAACATTCAGTACTTC. Amino acids: CASSFGGNIQYF.

This chain connects TRBV5-1 to TRBJ2-6, with 7 bases fitting TRBD1. The germline V gene has CDR1 SGHRS and CDR2 YFSETQ. Trimming removed 8 bases from V and 4 bases from J; junction bases left unmatched: 9. The CDR3 is 15 residues long. This CDR3 is CASTGDPTGANVLTF. CDR3 DNA sequence: TGCGCCAGTACAGGGGACCCTACCGGGGCCAACGTCCTGACTTTC.

The V and J genes are TRBV6-5 and TRBJ2-1, with TRBD2 matching over 9 bases. CDR3 size: 15 residues. V was clipped by 6 bases and J by 5 bases; unmatched bases: 8. Looked up from germline, CDR1 is MNHEY and CDR2 is SVGAGI. The CDR3 reads CASSQAGGLNNEQFF. The CDR3 nucleotides are TGTGCCAGCAGCCAAGCGGGAGGACTGAACAATGAGCAGTTCTTC.

J is TRBJ1-4 and V is TRBV15, with D possibly TRBD1 on 5 matching bases. CDR3 length: 14 residues. V lost 6 bases to trimming and J lost 0 bases, with 8 bases between them. CDR1 LNHNV and CDR2 YYDKDF come from the germline V gene (reference sequence). The chain's CDR3 is CATRDSATNEKLFF. The CDR3 DNA follows: TGTGCCACCAGAGACAGTGCAACTAATGAAAAACTGTTTTTT.

The chain is built from TRBV5-6 and TRBJ1-5; TRBD1 matches 8 bases. The germline gives CDR1 SGHDT, CDR2 YYEEEE. Trimming cost V 0 bases and J 0 bases; bases outside gene matches: 2. This CDR3 is 16 amino acids long. This CDR3 is CASSLVGQGSNQPQHF. CDR3 DNA: TGTGCCAGCAGCTTGGTCGGACAGGGTAGCAATCAGCCCCAGCATTTT.

This clone was seen a single time. The V gene is TRBV18, the J gene TRBJ1-2, with D tentatively TRBD1 (5 bases). The V end lost 1 base, the J end lost 4 bases, and 16 bases lay between the germline ends. The germline V gene has CDR1 KGHSH and CDR2 LQKENI. This CDR3 has 16 amino acids. The CDR3 loop reads CASSPLGGERVYGYTF. The CDR3 DNA sequence: TGTGCCAGCTCACCACTGGGAGGGGAGCGAGTCTATGGCTACACCTTC.

DNA for the CDR3: TGTGCCAGCAGTGCGCCACCGGGACAGGGAATCGAAAAACTGTTTTTT. Translation: CASSAPPGQGIEKLFF. This sequence joins TRBV6-2 or TRBV6-3 and TRBJ1-4; TRBD1 aligns across 9 bases. Germline V gene sequence: CDR1 MNHEY, CDR2 SVGEGT. The CDR3 runs 16 residues. The trim removed 5 bases at V and 8 bases at J, leaving 12 bases unmatched.